This entry describes one T cell receptor beta chain. These data belong to a study of technical replicates of blood from several donors. There are 15 residues in the CDR3. Some clones are missing from TCRdb's copy, which holds only in-frame ones; the method was immunoSEQ multiplex PCR. The sample lists about 14,000 clones, roughly 80% occurring once. The J gene is TRBJ1-5, the V gene TRBV12-1. TRBV12-1 is an annotated pseudogene. The TCR originated in a human donor in good health. The specimen was PBMCs. CDR3: CASSQSGGEGQPQHF. The CDR3 DNA is TGTGCCAGCAGCCAGAGCGGGGGCGAGGGTCAGCCCCAGCATTTT.